The 2 T cell receptor beta chains in this list originate from one sample, sequenced in a study of T cells after yellow fever vaccination. TCRdb independently ran MiXCR on the 5' RACE reads; one entry per CDR3 protein. The data show some 340,000 distinct CDR3 sequences, with roughly 10% seen just once and about 3% held by the top ten. The sequencing used CD4+ T cells sorted from PBMCs, collected 45 days after the yellow fever booster vaccination. The receptors derive from a man aged 18 to 29 who received the YFV17D yellow fever vaccine.

The V and J genes are TRBV2 and TRBJ1-2; D unclear. Trimming left V 0 bases short and J 8 bases short, with 4 bases between. Germline CDR1 and CDR2: SNHLY and FYNNEI. CDR3 length equals 11 residues. The CDR3 DNA reads as TGTGCCAGCAGTGAAGCTGGGGGCTACACCTTC. Translating gives CASSEAGGYTF.

This clonotype was counted many times. J is TRBJ2-2 and V is TRBV14; the match to TRBD2 covers 9 bases. After removal of 5 bases from V and 4 bases from J, the junction contained 5 bases not matched to a gene. CDR3 length: 15 amino acids. CDR1 is SGHDN, CDR2 FVKESK, per germline. In nucleotides, the CDR3 is TGTGCCAGCAGCGCGCTAGCGGGGACCACCGGGGAGCTGTTTTTT. This encodes CASSALAGTTGELFF.